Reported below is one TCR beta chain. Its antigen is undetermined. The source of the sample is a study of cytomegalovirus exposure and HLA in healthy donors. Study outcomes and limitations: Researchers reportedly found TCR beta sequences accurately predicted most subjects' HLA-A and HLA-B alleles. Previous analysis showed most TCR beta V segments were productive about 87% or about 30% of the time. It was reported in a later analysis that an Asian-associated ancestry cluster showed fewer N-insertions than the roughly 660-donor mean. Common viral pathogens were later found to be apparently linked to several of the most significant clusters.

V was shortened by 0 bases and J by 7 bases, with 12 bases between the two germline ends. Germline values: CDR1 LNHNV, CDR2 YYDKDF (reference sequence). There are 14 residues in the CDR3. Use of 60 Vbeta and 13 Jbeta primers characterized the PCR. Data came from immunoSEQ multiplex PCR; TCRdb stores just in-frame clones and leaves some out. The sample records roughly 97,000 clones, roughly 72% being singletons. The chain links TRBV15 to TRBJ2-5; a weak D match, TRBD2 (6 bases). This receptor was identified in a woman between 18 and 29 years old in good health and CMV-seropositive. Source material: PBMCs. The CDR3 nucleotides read TGTGCCACCAGCAGAGATACGGGGGTGCGGACCCAGTACTTC. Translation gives CATSRDTGVRTQYF.